These T cell receptor beta chains were read from a single sample in a study of PD-L1 blockade in urothelial cancer. Clones were sequenced by immunoSEQ multiplex PCR, and TCRdb holds only the in-frame ones, with some missing. Among tens of thousands of clones listed, almost 90% were seen once. The sequences come from PBMCs, collected around atezolizumab (anti-PD-L1) treatment. The receptors were gathered from a man aged 60 to 69 with urothelial cancer. The CDR3 runs from the conserved cysteine through the conserved F or W. The D gene is left open where the match is weak. The listing skips clone size in some rows; elsewhere it reads once, few, many or a size class.

J gene: TRBJ1-5
clone size: NA
D gene: NA
V gene: TRBV27
CDR3 protein: CASSERAGGNQPQHF
CDR3 DNA: TGTGCCAGCAGTGAACGGGCAGGGGGCAATCAGCCCCAGCATTTT

J gene: TRBJ2-1
clone size: few
D gene: TRBD1
V gene: TRBV11-3
CDR3 protein: CASSPKGGTGAYNEQFF
CDR3 DNA: TGTGCCAGCAGCCCAAAAGGGGGAACAGGGGCCTACAATGAGCAGTTCTTC

J gene: TRBJ1-1
clone size: NA
D gene: NA
V gene: TRBV9
CDR3 protein: CASSSGFGNTEAFF
CDR3 DNA: TGTGCCAGCAGCTCCGGGTTCGGAAACACTGAAGCTTTCTTT

J gene: TRBJ2-6
clone size: NA
D gene: NA
V gene: TRBV16
CDR3 protein: CASSQFTSGANVLTF
CDR3 DNA: TGTGCCAGCAGCCAATTTACATCTGGGGCCAACGTCCTGACTTTC

J gene: TRBJ2-7
clone size: NA
D gene: NA
V gene: TRBV28
CDR3 protein: CASTNSAEQYF
CDR3 DNA: TGTGCCAGCACTAACAGTGCCGAGCAGTACTTC

J gene: TRBJ2-5
clone size: NA
D gene: NA
V gene: TRBV9
CDR3 protein: CASSFDSYQETQYF
CDR3 DNA: TGTGCCAGCAGCTTCGACAGCTACCAAGAGACCCAGTACTTC

J gene: TRBJ2-1
clone size: NA
D gene: NA
V gene: TRBV9
CDR3 protein: CASSRSPGGGPFF
CDR3 DNA: TGTGCCAGCTCTCGGAGCCCAGGTGGAGGTCCGTTCTTC

J gene: TRBJ1-3
clone size: NA
D gene: NA
V gene: TRBV7-5
CDR3 protein: CARSSETGGGSSGNTIYF
CDR3 DNA: TGTGCCAGAAGCTCAGAAACCGGCGGAGGGAGTTCTGGAAACACCATATATTTT

J gene: TRBJ1-2
clone size: NA
D gene: NA
V gene: TRBV30
CDR3 protein: CACFSGTGVNSYGYTF
CDR3 DNA: TGTGCCTGCTTTTCGGGGACTGGGGTTAATTCCTATGGCTACACCTTC

J gene: TRBJ1-2
clone size: NA
D gene: NA
V gene: TRBV6-1
CDR3 protein: CASSENTWARGYTF
CDR3 DNA: TGTGCCAGCAGTGAGAACACCTGGGCTCGCGGCTACACCTTC

J gene: TRBJ2-7
clone size: NA
D gene: NA
V gene: TRBV20-1
CDR3 protein: CSARQSYEQYF
CDR3 DNA: TGCAGTGCTAGACAATCCTACGAGCAGTACTTC

J gene: TRBJ2-6
clone size: NA
D gene: NA
V gene: TRBV21-1
CDR3 protein: CASSNGKPSGANVLTF
CDR3 DNA: TGTGCCAGCAGCAACGGGAAACCCTCTGGGGCCAACGTCCTGACTTTC

J gene: TRBJ2-3
clone size: NA
D gene: NA
V gene: TRBV11-3
CDR3 protein: CASSLVASSDTQYF
CDR3 DNA: TGTGCCAGCAGCTTAGTTGCTAGTTCAGATACGCAGTATTTT

J gene: TRBJ2-5
clone size: NA
D gene: TRBD2
V gene: TRBV5-1
CDR3 protein: CASSLGSGKETQYF
CDR3 DNA: TGCGCCAGCAGCTTGGGTAGCGGGAAAGAGACCCAGTACTTC

J gene: TRBJ2-1
clone size: NA
D gene: TRBD2
V gene: TRBV28
CDR3 protein: CASTSGRTSSYNEQFF
CDR3 DNA: TGTGCCAGCACTAGCGGGCGGACGAGCTCCTACAATGAGCAGTTCTTC

J gene: TRBJ2-1
clone size: NA
D gene: TRBD1
V gene: TRBV6-1
CDR3 protein: CASSFSTGITFF
CDR3 DNA: TGTGCCAGCAGTTTTTCGACAGGGATAACGTTCTTC

J gene: TRBJ2-3
clone size: NA
D gene: TRBD2
V gene: TRBV7-3
CDR3 protein: CASSPPSGGADTQYF
CDR3 DNA: TGTGCCAGTTCCCCCCCTAGCGGGGGGGCTGATACGCAGTATTTT

J gene: TRBJ1-5
clone size: NA
D gene: TRBD1
V gene: TRBV18
CDR3 protein: CASSETGSNQPQHF
CDR3 DNA: TGTGCCAGCTCAGAGACAGGGTCGAATCAGCCCCAGCATTTT

J gene: TRBJ2-7
clone size: NA
D gene: NA
V gene: TRBV7-2
CDR3 protein: CASSLAPGYEQYF
CDR3 DNA: TGTGCCAGCAGCTTAGCGCCCGGGTACGAGCAGTACTTC

J gene: TRBJ2-1
clone size: once
D gene: NA
V gene: TRBV15
CDR3 protein: CATSRDKSGVGNNEQFF
CDR3 DNA: TGTGCCACCAGCAGAGATAAGTCGGGAGTGGGAAACAATGAGCAGTTCTTC

J gene: TRBJ2-7
clone size: NA
D gene: NA
V gene: TRBV6-5
CDR3 protein: CASKRLYEQYF
CDR3 DNA: TGTGCCAGCAAAAGACTCTACGAGCAGTACTTC

J gene: TRBJ1-2
clone size: NA
D gene: TRBD1
V gene: TRBV11-2
CDR3 protein: CASTRGRQAEGYTF
CDR3 DNA: TGTGCCAGCACCAGGGGGAGACAGGCAGAGGGCTACACCTTC

J gene: TRBJ2-3
clone size: NA
D gene: NA
V gene: TRBV6-4
CDR3 protein: CASSDLSDTQYF
CDR3 DNA: TGTGCCAGCAGTGACCTGTCAGATACGCAGTATTTT

J gene: TRBJ1-1
clone size: NA
D gene: NA
V gene: TRBV7-2
CDR3 protein: CASSWDLNTEAFF
CDR3 DNA: TGTGCCAGCAGCTGGGACTTAAATACTGAAGCTTTCTTT

J gene: TRBJ1-1
clone size: few
D gene: NA
V gene: TRBV30
CDR3 protein: CAGERLNTEAFF
CDR3 DNA: TGTGCCGGGGAGAGGCTGAACACTGAAGCTTTCTTT

J gene: TRBJ2-7
clone size: NA
D gene: NA
V gene: TRBV9
CDR3 protein: CASSPSLGGRGVGVYEQYF
CDR3 DNA: TGTGCCAGCAGCCCCTCGTTGGGGGGGCGGGGCGTGGGGGTCTACGAGCAGTACTTC

J gene: TRBJ1-1
clone size: NA
D gene: NA
V gene: TRBV28
CDR3 protein: CASSLQRGRDTEAFF
CDR3 DNA: TGTGCCAGCAGTCTACAGCGGGGTAGGGACACTGAAGCTTTCTTT

J gene: TRBJ2-2
clone size: NA
D gene: TRBD2
V gene: TRBV7-3
CDR3 protein: CASSFNGGANTGELFF
CDR3 DNA: TGTGCCAGCAGCTTCAATGGGGGGGCGAACACCGGGGAGCTGTTTTTT

J gene: TRBJ1-2
clone size: NA
D gene: NA
V gene: TRBV18
CDR3 protein: CASSPNGGDGYTF
CDR3 DNA: TGTGCCAGCTCACCTAACGGGGGGGATGGCTACACCTTC

J gene: TRBJ2-1
clone size: NA
D gene: TRBD2
V gene: TRBV4-3
CDR3 protein: CASSQERLAGGPADEQFF
CDR3 DNA: TGCGCCAGCAGCCAAGAAAGACTAGCGGGAGGGCCGGCGGATGAGCAGTTCTTC

J gene: TRBJ1-5
clone size: once
D gene: TRBD1
V gene: TRBV30
CDR3 protein: CAWGQGTNQPQHF
CDR3 DNA: TGTGCCTGGGGACAGGGAACAAATCAGCCCCAGCATTTT

J gene: TRBJ1-1
clone size: NA
D gene: NA
V gene: TRBV28
CDR3 protein: CASSFVDWNTEAFF
CDR3 DNA: TGTGCCAGCAGTTTCGTGGACTGGAACACTGAAGCTTTCTTT

J gene: TRBJ1-4
clone size: once
D gene: TRBD1
V gene: TRBV27
CDR3 protein: CASSTYGTGSEKLFF
CDR3 DNA: TGTGCCAGCAGTACTTACGGGACAGGGAGTGAAAAACTGTTTTTT

J gene: TRBJ1-1
clone size: NA
D gene: NA
V gene: TRBV5-1
CDR3 protein: CASGLGEARRHTEAFF
CDR3 DNA: TGCGCCAGCGGATTGGGAGAGGCCCGGCGCCACACTGAAGCTTTCTTT

J gene: TRBJ2-1
clone size: NA
D gene: NA
V gene: TRBV21-1
CDR3 protein: CASSSQGDRGCNEQFF
CDR3 DNA: TGTGCCAGCAGCTCCCAGGGGGACAGGGGCTGCAATGAGCAGTTCTTC

J gene: TRBJ2-7
clone size: NA
D gene: TRBD1
V gene: TRBV6-6
CDR3 protein: CASSYSGTGSYEQYF
CDR3 DNA: TGTGCCAGCAGTTACTCGGGGACAGGCTCCTACGAGCAGTACTTC

J gene: TRBJ1-5
clone size: NA
D gene: NA
V gene: TRBV15
CDR3 protein: CATSINRQVYSNQPQHF
CDR3 DNA: TGTGCCACCAGCATTAATAGACAGGTCTATAGCAATCAGCCCCAGCATTTT

J gene: TRBJ1-1
clone size: NA
D gene: NA
V gene: TRBV5-8
CDR3 protein: CASSFEGENTEAFF
CDR3 DNA: TGTGCCAGCAGCTTTGAGGGAGAGAACACTGAAGCTTTCTTT

J gene: TRBJ1-1
clone size: NA
D gene: NA
V gene: TRBV9
CDR3 protein: CASSVGPVTEAFF
CDR3 DNA: TGTGCCAGCAGCGTAGGGCCAGTCACTGAAGCTTTCTTT

J gene: TRBJ2-7
clone size: NA
D gene: TRBD2
V gene: TRBV4-1
CDR3 protein: CASSQEGGVAYEQYF
CDR3 DNA: TGCGCCAGCAGCCAAGAGGGAGGGGTCGCCTACGAGCAGTACTTC

J gene: TRBJ2-3
clone size: NA
D gene: NA
V gene: TRBV5-1
CDR3 protein: CASSLGPSIDTQYF
CDR3 DNA: TGCGCCAGCAGCTTGGGGCCTTCCATAGATACGCAGTATTTT

J gene: TRBJ2-2
clone size: NA
D gene: NA
V gene: TRBV7-2
CDR3 protein: CASSPSFTGELFF
CDR3 DNA: TGTGCCAGCAGCCCTAGTTTCACCGGGGAGCTGTTTTTT

J gene: TRBJ2-1
clone size: NA
D gene: NA
V gene: TRBV30
CDR3 protein: CAWRVGQLSPYNEQFF
CDR3 DNA: TGTGCCTGGAGAGTCGGACAGTTAAGCCCCTACAATGAGCAGTTCTTC